Below are 2 T cell receptor beta chains sequenced from a single sample in a study of cytomegalovirus exposure and HLA in healthy donors. In the PCR, 60 Vbeta and 13 Jbeta primers were used. Sequencing was performed with immunoSEQ multiplex PCR; in TCRdb, only in-frame clones are kept and a portion is missing. The repertoire holds around 150,000 clones, roughly 78% seen once, with 5% to 8.5% in the top ten. Sequenced material: PBMCs. Every receptor here comes from a man in his forties or fifties in good health and CMV-seropositive.

The chain recombines TRBV19 with TRBJ2-3; TRBD1 is a possible D gene (6 bases). Trimming pared 6 bases from V and 4 bases from J, leaving 23 bases between. Per germline, CDR1 LNHDA and CDR2 SQIVND (reference sequence). The CDR3 is 17 amino acids. CDR3: CASSSQLGGGSADTQYF. The CDR3 DNA sequence: TGTGCCAGTAGCTCCCAGCTTGGGGGCGGTAGCGCAGATACGCAGTATTTT.

V gene TRBV18 combines with J gene TRBJ1-1, with 8 bases that match TRBD1. Per the germline V gene, CDR1 is KGHSH and CDR2 is LQKENI. There are 15 residues in the CDR3. V lost 6 bases to trimming and J lost 2 bases; unmatched junction nucleotides: 8. The DNA for the CDR3 is TGTGCCAGCTCTCTCACGGACAGGGTAAACACTGAAGCTTTCTTT. As protein: CASSLTDRVNTEAFF.